This T cell receptor beta chain was obtained from a study of blood T cell repertoires in COVID-19. Background on the study: Collection of acute and convalescent COVID-19 samples took place in the United States, Italy and Spain. The cDNA or gDNA used as material had been derived from T cells, B-cell-depleted T cells, or PBMCs.

This clone was observed once. Original handling: Reference gene primer amplification gave estimated nucleated cell counts. Some clones are missing from TCRdb's copy, which holds only in-frame ones; the method was immunoSEQ multiplex PCR. The V and J calls and the clone size are those of that table, but D and trimming were determined from the DNA. Found here are under 100,000 clones, over 80% of them singletons; the top ten hold about 6.3%. V was clipped by 0 bases and J by 0 bases, with 6 bases between them. Germline lookup yields CDR1 SGHKS and CDR2 YYEKEE (reference sequence). The CDR3 extends over 14 amino acids.

The sequencing sample was made of peripheral blood. This sequence joins TRBV5-5 and TRBJ1-1, with D unresolved. This TCR came from a woman aged 55-69 years with active COVID-19. The CDR3 is CASSLGTMNTEAFF. Here the CDR3 DNA reads TGTGCCAGCAGCTTGGGGACTATGAACACTGAAGCTTTCTTT.